This T cell receptor beta chain came from a study of T cell responses to AZD1222 COVID-19 vaccine. Findings and limits, study-wide: Vaccination with two AZD1222 doses was followed by a rise in Spike-specific TCR breadth and depth. Repertoires were collected only later (after the peak T cell response had occurred). Nearly half of spike-specific TCRs reportedly target variant regions that are unmutated in the B.1.351 and B.1.1.7 variants.

From germline, CDR1 is MRHNA and CDR2 SNTAGT. The CDR3 is made up of 13 amino acids. Trimming removed 0 bases from V and 8 bases from J, with 8 bases in between. Assay: immunoSEQ multiplex PCR; the TCRdb copy retains only in-frame clones and omits some. The sample yields some 150,000 clones, about 86% seen once. Remarks on this clone: Its antigen is unidentified.

The source material was peripheral blood, sampled 28 days after the second AZD1222 dose. The source of this sequence is an adult who received the AZD1222 COVID-19 vaccine. This rearrangement joins TRBV6-4 to TRBJ2-1; D is perhaps TRBD1 (5 bases). The CDR3 nucleotides are TGTGCCAGCAGTGACTCGATAGGGGATGAGCAGTTCTTC. Encoded protein: CASSDSIGDEQFF.